This paragraph reports one TCR beta chain. Its antigen is not identified. These data originate in a study of shared clonotypes between healthy human individuals. The CDR3 length is 13 residues. Germline V gives CDR1 SNHLY, CDR2 FYNNEI. V was pared by 6 bases and J by 4 bases, with 10 bases between. Study-level results: Unshared clonotypes carried lower generation probabilities than those common to all four donors.

All donors were healthy HIV-negative adults lacking recent acute infections or vaccinations. For every subset, genomic DNA was evenly distributed across several immunoSEQ plates. Sequencing used immunoSEQ multiplex PCR; TCRdb keeps in-frame clones, though not all of them. The table lists over a million clones, approximately 78% of them singletons. The source is a man aged 18 to 30 in good health. Some clones in this sample may be carry-over from other donors' samples. The sample consisted of memory CD4+ T cells from PBMCs. Subset indicated: CD45RA-negative fraction. The chain uses TRBV2 and TRBJ2-1, with a tentative D call TRBD1 (5 bases). The DNA of the CDR3 is TGTGCCAGCAGCGCGCAGGGATACAATGAGCAGTTCTTC. Its translation: CASSAQGYNEQFF.